What follows is one T cell receptor beta chain and its context. Other nucleotide sequences in the sample specify the same CDR3. Method: immunoSEQ multiplex PCR; TCRdb's copy keeps in-frame clones and lacks some. The sample records approximately 270,000 clones, approximately 86% being singletons. This entry belongs to a study of blood T cell repertoires in COVID-19. The germline V gene has CDR1 SNHLY and CDR2 FYNNEI. With V trimmed by 3 bases and J by 4 bases, 4 bases remained unmatched. The CDR3 has 14 residues. The origin of this receptor is a human donor with COVID-19, enrolled during active disease. The donor label of this sample is uncertain. V usage is TRBV2 and J usage is TRBJ2-7; the match to TRBD1 covers 9 bases. Sequencing was performed on peripheral blood. This CDR3 reads CASSEAGQGYEQYF. CDR3 in DNA: TGTGCCAGCAGTGAGGCGGGACAGGGATACGAGCAGTACTTC.